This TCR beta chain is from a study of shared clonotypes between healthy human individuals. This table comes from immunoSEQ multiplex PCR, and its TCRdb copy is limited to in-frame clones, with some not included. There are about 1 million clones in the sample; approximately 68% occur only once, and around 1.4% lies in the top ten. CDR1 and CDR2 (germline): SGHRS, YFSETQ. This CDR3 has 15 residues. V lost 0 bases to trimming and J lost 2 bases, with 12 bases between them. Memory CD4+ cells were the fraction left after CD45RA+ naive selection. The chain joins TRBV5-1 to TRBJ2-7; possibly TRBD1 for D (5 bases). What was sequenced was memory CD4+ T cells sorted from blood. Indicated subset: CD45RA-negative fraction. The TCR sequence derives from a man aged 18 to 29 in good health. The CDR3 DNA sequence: TGCGCCAGCAGCTTGGATGCAGGGCAGACCTACGAGCAGTACTTC. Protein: CASSLDAGQTYEQYF. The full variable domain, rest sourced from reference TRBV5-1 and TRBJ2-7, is KAGVTQTPRYLIKTRGQQVTLSCSPISGHRSVSWYQQTPGQGLQFLFEYFSETQRNKGNFPGRFSGRQFSNSRSEMNVSTLELGDSALYLCASSLDAGQTYEQYFGPGTRLTVT.